Shown below are 30 T cell receptor beta chains from a single sample sequenced in a study of blood T cells in healthy people across ages. Alongside a J-beta primer mix, a sample-barcoded 5' primer served in a second PCR lasting 7 to 11 cycles. TCRdb reprocessed the 5' RACE reads with MiXCR, giving one entry per CDR3 protein. The profile shows about 1.1 million distinct CDR3 sequences, approximately 38% of them singletons. Sequencing was carried out using blood. The receptor source for this set is a man between 18 and 29 years old in good health.

The rearrangement uses TRBV5-5 and TRBJ2-7; 7 bases align to TRBD1. Germline CDR1 SGHKS, CDR2 YYEKEE (reference sequence). The CDR3 is made up of 15 amino acids. V lost 2 bases, J lost 2 bases, and 7 bases stayed unmatched. CDR3 sequence (DNA): TGTGCCAGCAGCTTAACAGGGGAATACCCCTACGAGCAGTACTTC. Translating gives CASSLTGEYPYEQYF.

This clonotype appeared a few times. In DNA, the CDR3 is TGTGCCAGCAGTTTATCTGGGACAGGGGGCGAGCAGTACTTC. Translated, it gives CASSLSGTGGEQYF. The chain joins TRBV28 to TRBJ2-7, with TRBD1 matching over 11 bases. Losses at the gene ends were 1 base for V and 6 bases for J; bases not matched to a gene: 2. The CDR3 extends over 14 amino acids. The germline gives CDR1 MDHEN, CDR2 SYDVKM.

The CDR3 sequence: CAWSNGASTDTQYF. The CDR3 bases are TGTGCCTGGAGTAACGGGGCAAGCACAGATACGCAGTATTTT. The V gene is TRBV30, the J gene TRBJ2-3; D tentatively fits TRBD1 or TRBD2 (5 bases each). From germline, CDR1 is GTSNPN and CDR2 SVGIG (reference sequence). This CDR3 comprises 14 residues. Trimming removed 2 bases at V and 0 bases at J, with 9 bases between.

This clonotype was seen many times. This sequence joins TRBV4-2 and TRBJ2-3; the D is unclear. The CDR3 covers 14 residues. Per germline, CDR1 LGHNA and CDR2 YNFKEQ. V was trimmed by 4 bases and J by 5 bases, leaving 13 bases between them. The CDR3 DNA reads as TGTGCCAGCAGCCTAGGACGTGATGGAGATACGCAGTATTTT. Translated: CASSLGRDGDTQYF.

The chain has TRBV5-1 and TRBJ2-1; a possible D gene is TRBD2 (5 bases). Deletions cut 3 bases from V and 4 bases from J, with 23 bases between. The CDR3 runs to 18 residues. CDR1 is SGHRS, CDR2 YFSETQ, per germline. Here the CDR3 reads CASSSGRATPRLYNEQFF. Written as DNA, the CDR3 is TGCGCCAGCAGCTCGGGAAGGGCGACTCCTCGACTATACAATGAGCAGTTCTTC. The entire variable domain, with the rest obtained from reference TRBV5-1 and TRBJ2-1, is as follows: KAGVTQTPRYLIKTRGQQVTLSCSPISGHRSVSWYQQTPGQGLQFLFEYFSETQRNKGNFPGRFSGRQFSNSRSEMNVSTLELGDSALYLCASSSGRATPRLYNEQFFGPGTRLTVL.

The table lists this clonotype with a few counts. This sequence joins TRBV27 and TRBJ2-7, with 10 bases that match TRBD2. Germline-derived CDR1 and CDR2 are MNHEY and SMNVEV (reference sequence). The J segment lost 3 bases and the V segment lost 4 bases, leaving 3 bases of the junction unmatched. The CDR3 runs 14 residues. The CDR3, as DNA: TGTGCCAGCAGTTCCGGACTAGCGGTCTACGAGCAGTACTTC. Its translation: CASSSGLAVYEQYF.

This clonotype was counted ten times or more. This chain joins TRBV12-3 or TRBV12-4 and TRBJ2-7, with no clear D. Trimming shortened V by 3 bases and J by 2 bases, and 8 bases separated the two germline ends. The CDR3 has 13 residues. CDR3 sequence: CASSFAQTYEQYF. CDR3 DNA sequence: TGTGCCAGCAGTTTCGCCCAGACCTACGAGCAGTACTTC.

There are a few counts of this clonotype. V gene TRBV6-6 combines with J gene TRBJ1-2, with 8 bases fitting TRBD1. V trimming: 6 bases; J trimming: 7 bases; junction bases outside the gene matches: 7. Germline V gives CDR1 MNHNY, CDR2 SVGAGI (reference sequence). The CDR3 has 13 residues. CDR3 region: CASRTTGDVGYTF. In nucleotides, the CDR3 is TGTGCCAGCAGGACGACAGGGGATGTTGGCTACACCTTC.

This clonotype was counted a few times. The J gene is TRBJ2-2, the V gene TRBV11-2; D possibly corresponds to TRBD2 (6 bases). Germline loops: CDR1 SGHAT, CDR2 FQNNGV. With 1 base removed from V and 0 bases from J, the gap between germline ends came to 15 bases. The CDR3 sequence is 18 residues long. Here the CDR3 reads CASSLVRGGRPNTGELFF. The CDR3 DNA reads as TGTGCCAGCAGCTTAGTAAGGGGAGGCAGACCGAACACCGGGGAGCTGTTTTTT.

The V call is TRBV5-1, the J call TRBJ1-1; D possibly corresponds to TRBD1 (6 bases). This CDR3 comprises 16 residues. CDR1 and CDR2 from the germline V gene are SGHRS and YFSETQ. V lost 0 bases and J 5 bases, leaving 17 bases between the germline ends. The DNA for the CDR3 is TGCGCCAGCAGCTTGGTAGGTCGGGGGGCAGGGACTGAAGCTTTCTTT. This sequence encodes CASSLVGRGAGTEAFF.

This clonotype was counted only a few times. Sequence at one end of the junction differs from germline and may be a read error. The V and J genes are TRBV7-7 and TRBJ2-1; 10 bases match TRBD1. The CDR3 consists of 17 residues. Germline CDR1 reads SSHAT; CDR2 reads FNYEAQ (reference sequence). The CDR3 reads CASSLAPGQGAYNEQFF. CDR3 DNA sequence: TGTGCTAGCAGCTTAGCCCCCGGACAGGGGGCCTACAATGAGCAGTTCTTC.

There are many counts of this clonotype. The chain uses TRBV12-3 or TRBV12-4 and TRBJ1-2; D is uncertain. The CDR3 runs to 14 residues. Trimming took 5 bases from V and 0 from J, leaving 10 bases between them. Here the CDR3 reads CASSPGITNYGYTF. As DNA, the CDR3 is TGTGCCAGCAGTCCGGGGATCACTAACTATGGCTACACCTTC.

The chain combines TRBV7-2 with TRBJ1-1; D gene ambiguous. CDR3 length: 12 residues. The germline gives CDR1 SGHTA, CDR2 FQGNSA. The V gene lost 7 bases and the J gene lost 1 base, with 7 bases spanning the gap. The CDR3 here is CASNAGNTEAFF. The CDR3 nucleotides are TGTGCCAGCAATGCCGGGAACACTGAAGCTTTCTTT.

This clonotype was detected only a few times. The CDR3 protein is CATSAQGFEQFF. CDR3 in DNA: TGTGCCACCAGTGCACAGGGTTTTGAGCAGTTCTTC. V gene TRBV24-1 combines with J gene TRBJ2-1; tentative D call: TRBD1 (6 bases). The CDR3 length is 12 residues. The germline V and J ends were trimmed by 5 bases and 9 bases, with 10 bases remaining between them. From germline, CDR1 is KGHDR and CDR2 SFDVKD.

This clonotype has only a few counts. The CDR3 nucleotides are TGTGCCAGCAGCCAAGATCTCGGGACGGGGAACACTGAAGCTTTCTTT. Residues: CASSQDLGTGNTEAFF. The chain joins TRBV4-2 to TRBJ1-1, with D possibly being TRBD1 (5 bases). The germline V gene encodes CDR1 LGHNA and CDR2 YNFKEQ. V lost 0 bases and J 1 base, leaving 12 bases between the germline ends. The CDR3 extends over 16 amino acids.

The rearrangement links TRBV20-1 to TRBJ2-1, with 7 nucleotides matching TRBD1. Germline CDR1 DFQATT, CDR2 SNEGSKA (reference sequence). J was trimmed by 6 bases and V by 2 bases; bases with no gene match: 4. The CDR3 sequence is 13 residues long. The CDR3: CSARRDRFNEQFF. The CDR3 nucleotides read TGCAGTGCTAGACGGGACAGATTCAATGAGCAGTTCTTC.

The chain links TRBV6-5 to TRBJ2-3, with 13 bases fitting TRBD2. The CDR3 is made up of 16 amino acids. The V gene end was trimmed by 6 bases and the J gene end by 4 bases; junction bases not matched to a gene: 7. Germline lookup yields CDR1 MNHEY and CDR2 SVGAGI. For the CDR3, the DNA is TGTGCCAGCAGCAACTGGGGACTAGCGGGGCCAGATACGCAGTATTTT. Translating it yields CASSNWGLAGPDTQYF.

This clonotype occurred a few times. The chain combines TRBV6-2 or TRBV6-3 with TRBJ1-1; TRBD1 might be the D (6 bases). There are 13 residues in the CDR3. Trimming left V 8 bases short and J 4 bases short, with 14 bases between. CDR1 and CDR2 from the germline V gene are MNHEY and SVGEGT. CDR3 nucleotides: TGTGCCAGCCGATTGGGAGGGGGCACTGAAGCTTTCTTT. Protein product: CASRLGGGTEAFF.

A few counts support this clonotype. The gene calls are TRBV6-2 or TRBV6-3 and TRBJ2-1; D might be TRBD2 (5 bases). This CDR3 is built from 14 residues. Trimming stripped 2 bases from V and 6 bases from J, with 11 bases between. Germline CDR1 is MNHEY and CDR2 is SVGEGT. The DNA for the CDR3 is TGTGCCAGCAGTTACCGGGAACCGGGCAATGAGCAGTTCTTC. Translation gives CASSYREPGNEQFF.

CDR3 in amino acids: CSARVVQETQYF. The CDR3 region has the DNA TGCAGTGCTAGAGTGGTACAAGAGACCCAGTACTTC. The V and J genes are TRBV20-1 and TRBJ2-5; D call uncertain. V dropped 1 base and J dropped 2 bases, with 5 bases sitting between them. The germline gives CDR1 DFQATT, CDR2 SNEGSKA (reference sequence). The CDR3 contains 12 residues.

The gene calls are TRBV6-5 and TRBJ1-1; D not certain. Germline-derived CDR1 and CDR2 are MNHEY and SVGAGI. With 6 bases removed from V and 11 bases from J, the gap between germline ends came to 16 bases. The CDR3 covers 12 residues. In nucleotides, the CDR3 is TGTGCCAGCAGGTTGGGTACCAGAGACGCTTTCTTT. This gives the protein CASRLGTRDAFF.

This clonotype was detected a few times. The genes are TRBV12-3 or TRBV12-4 and TRBJ2-6; D gene unclear. The CDR3 length is 15 residues. Between the trimmed V and J ends, which lost 3 bases and 1 base, there was a span of 7 bases. This chain's CDR3 is CASSLLTSGANVLTF. CDR3 coding DNA: TGTGCCAGCAGTTTGTTAACGTCTGGGGCCAACGTCCTGACTTTC.

The chain employs TRBV6-5 and TRBJ2-3, with unresolved D. The V and J ends lost 0 bases and 4 bases respectively, with 5 bases between them. The CDR3 is 13 residues long. Germline lookup yields CDR1 MNHEY and CDR2 SVGAGI. For the CDR3, the DNA is TGTGCCAGCAGTTACTCGTTTTCAGATACGCAGTATTTT. Translating it yields CASSYSFSDTQYF.

The chain recombines TRBV4-1 with TRBJ1-5; the D gene is possibly TRBD1 (6 bases). The CDR3 has 15 residues. Germline V gene data show CDR1 as MGHRA and CDR2 as YSYEKL. The germline V and J ends were trimmed by 1 base and 7 bases, with 14 bases remaining between them. The CDR3 sequence: CASSQVAEQGQPQHF. The CDR3 nucleotides are TGCGCCAGCAGCCAAGTGGCAGAACAGGGACAGCCCCAGCATTTT.

This clonotype was seen a handful of times. The J gene is TRBJ1-1, the V gene TRBV7-2; 8 positions agree with TRBD1. J lost 4 bases, V lost 0 bases, and 16 bases had no gene match. CDR3 length equals 19 residues. Germline-derived CDR1 and CDR2 are SGHTA and FQGNSA. CDR3 sequence: CASSLAPTTQGAFRTEAFF. The DNA of the CDR3 is TGTGCCAGCAGCTTAGCGCCTACAACGCAGGGGGCGTTTCGCACTGAAGCTTTCTTT. Supplemented by reference TRBV7-2 and TRBJ1-1, the full variable domain reads GAGVSQSPSNKVTEKGKDVELRCDPISGHTALYWYRQSLGQGLEFLIYFQGNSAPDKSGLPSDRFSAERTGGSVSTLTIQRTQQEDSAVYLCASSLAPTTQGAFRTEAFFGQGTRLTVV.

The J gene is TRBJ2-3, the V gene TRBV9; D is unresolved. CDR3 length: 15 residues. Germline V lookup: CDR1 SGDLS, CDR2 YYNGEE. With 0 bases removed from V and 1 base from J, the gap between germline ends came to 9 bases. CDR3 nucleotide sequence: TGTGCCAGCAGCGTAGTCTCGTCGGGCACAGATACGCAGTATTTT. It translates to CASSVVSSGTDTQYF.

The chain uses TRBV13 and TRBJ1-2; D is ambiguous. The CDR3 is 13 amino acids. Germline CDR1 and CDR2: PRHDT and FYEKMQ (reference sequence). Trimming took off 5 bases at V and 7 bases at J, with 14 bases between the two ends. For the CDR3, the DNA is TGTGCCAGCAGCGCGTGGGAGGGCCGTGGCTACACCTTC. It codes for CASSAWEGRGYTF.

The rearrangement joins TRBV5-1 to TRBJ1-2; D is ambiguous. Germline V gene data show CDR1 as SGHRS and CDR2 as YFSETQ. The V end was cut by 5 bases, the J end by 0 bases, with 17 bases between. CDR3 size: 16 residues. In nucleotides, the CDR3 is TGCGCCAGCAGTCAGACTCGAGGTGAAGCTAACTATGGCTACACCTTC. Its translation is CASSQTRGEANYGYTF. Based on the CDR3 plus reference TRBV5-1 and TRBJ1-2, the full variable domain is KAGVTQTPRYLIKTRGQQVTLSCSPISGHRSVSWYQQTPGQGLQFLFEYFSETQRNKGNFPGRFSGRQFSNSRSEMNVSTLELGDSALYLCASSQTRGEANYGYTFGSGTRLTVV.

Comment on this clonotype: Germline and junction disagree at one end, which may indicate a read error. The chain has TRBV7-9 and TRBJ1-2; TRBD1 aligns across 8 bases. There are 15 residues in the CDR3. Germline loops: CDR1 SEHNR, CDR2 FQNEAQ (reference sequence). This CDR3 reads CVSSLAAGGISGYTF. The CDR3 DNA sequence: TGTGTCAGCAGCTTAGCGGCAGGGGGCATTTCTGGCTACACCTTC.

In this sample, this clonotype turned up a few times. The rearrangement joins TRBV5-1 to TRBJ2-3; 8 bases align to TRBD1. The CDR3 is made up of 15 amino acids. V shed 0 bases and J 8 bases; nucleotides not matched to a gene: 8. In germline, CDR1 is SGHRS, CDR2 YFSETQ. The CDR3, as DNA: TGCGCCAGCAGCTTGGAGGGGACAGGCTCCGCTACGCAGTATTTT. Protein product: CASSLEGTGSATQYF. Using reference TRBV5-1 and TRBJ2-3 for the parts outside the CDR3, the full variable domain is KAGVTQTPRYLIKTRGQQVTLSCSPISGHRSVSWYQQTPGQGLQFLFEYFSETQRNKGNFPGRFSGRQFSNSRSEMNVSTLELGDSALYLCASSLEGTGSATQYFGPGTRLTVL.